This T cell receptor (beta chain) was captured in a study of cytotoxic CD8 clonotypes in ibrutinib-treated CLL. Method: immunoSEQ multiplex PCR; TCRdb's copy keeps in-frame clones and lacks some. This table has under 50,000 clones, 68% appearing once. The study's findings and limits: There were few public clonotypes, and on treatment they contracted or stayed stable.

The V gene lost 1 base and the J gene lost 2 bases, with 12 bases spanning the gap. Germline V gene data show CDR1 as SNHLY and CDR2 as FYNNEI. The CDR3 contains 15 residues. This clone was detected a few times. Antigen unknown. The sample here was PBMCs, taken at disease progression, from a patient treated with ibrutinib. The rearrangement joins TRBV2 to TRBJ2-7; D perhaps matches TRBD1 (5 bases). The source of this sequence is a human donor with chronic lymphocytic leukemia. The CDR3 here is CASSEGQTWPYEQYF. In nucleotides, the CDR3 is TGTGCCAGCAGTGAAGGACAGACTTGGCCCTACGAGCAGTACTTC.